This TCR beta chain is drawn from a study of control samples from healthy donors and cancer patients. The CDR3 loop spans 16 amino acids. Per germline, CDR1 SEHNR and CDR2 FQNEAQ (reference sequence). V trimming: 1 base; J trimming: 1 base; junction bases outside the gene matches: 4. Only in-frame clones appear in the TCRdb table, and some are missing; sequencing was by immunoSEQ multiplex PCR. The sample records under 200,000 clones, roughly 90% being singletons. Sequencing input: blood. This TCR came from a woman between 25 and 40 years old in good health. V usage is TRBV7-9 and J usage is TRBJ2-5; 9 positions match TRBD2. The CDR3 sequence is CASSLVLSGSQETQYF. CDR3 coding DNA: TGTGCCAGCAGCTTAGTTCTTAGCGGGAGCCAAGAGACCCAGTACTTC.